The 25 T cell receptor beta chains given below trace back to one sample, sequenced in a study of cytomegalovirus exposure and HLA in healthy donors (dated by TCRdb to about 2017). The library was prepared using the immunoSEQ multiplex PCR assay. For the multiplex PCR, a mixture combining 60 forward primers for TCR Vbeta segments and 13 reverse primers for TCR Jbeta segments was used. Imported from immuneACCESS, the table was reduced by TCRdb to in-frame sequences with V and J called. These copies leave out some clones; in studies compared against another copy, an unresolved V gene accounts for under half, and the cause of the remainder is not known. In all, the sample holds about 200,000 clones, and 82% of those were seen once. The ten largest clones represent roughly 6% of the sample. The sequencing input was PBMCs. These receptors were obtained from a woman in her fifties or sixties in good health and CMV-seropositive.

The chain has TRBV6-5 and TRBJ1-6, with D uncertain. The CDR3 sequence is 15 residues long. Trimming left V 1 base short and J 9 bases short, with 13 bases between. Germline assignment: CDR1 MNHEY and CDR2 SVGAGI. CDR3 bases: TGTGCCAGCAGTTACTGGAAAGGTGGAGGTTCACCCCTCCACTTT. This codes for CASSYWKGGGSPLHF.

The chain joins TRBV6-5 to TRBJ1-2, with D tentatively TRBD1 (5 bases). In germline, CDR1 is MNHEY, CDR2 SVGAGI. V gave up 6 bases and J gave up 6 bases, with 17 bases separating them. This CDR3 has 14 amino acids. CDR3 amino acids: CASSTQGHVHGYTF. CDR3 coding DNA: TGTGCCAGCAGCACCCAGGGTCATGTACATGGCTACACCTTC.

As concerns this clone: One end of the junction does not line up with germline, which may come from a read error. This sequence joins TRBV7-9 and TRBJ2-2, with D perhaps TRBD2 (6 bases). Germline CDR1 is SEHNR and CDR2 is FQNEAQ (reference sequence). CDR3 length equals 15 residues. The CDR3 nucleotides are TGTTCCAGCAGCTACCCTAGCGCGATGACCGGGGAGCTGTTTTTT. It specifies CSSSYPSAMTGELFF.

The V call is TRBV7-2, the J call TRBJ2-2, with a tentative D call TRBD1 (5 bases). V dropped 4 bases and J dropped 6 bases, with 9 bases sitting between them. The CDR3 length is 13 residues. CDR1 and CDR2 (germline): SGHTA, FQGNSA. The CDR3 DNA follows: TGTGCCAGCAGCTCTCAGGGCGCCGGGGAGCTGTTTTTT. Translated: CASSSQGAGELFF.

The V and J genes are TRBV6-5 and TRBJ2-7, with 9 bases matching TRBD1. CDR3 length: 15 residues. Looked up from germline, CDR1 is MNHEY and CDR2 is SVGAGI. After removal of 6 bases from V and 2 bases from J, the junction contained 8 bases not matched to a gene. The CDR3 loop reads CASRTAGQGAYEQYF. The CDR3 DNA is TGTGCCAGCAGGACGGCGGGACAGGGCGCCTACGAGCAGTACTTC.

This chain uses TRBV6-6 with TRBJ2-3, with D perhaps matching TRBD1 (6 bases). Trimming cost V 6 bases and J 2 bases, with 15 bases left between them. There are 15 residues in the CDR3. Per germline, CDR1 MNHNY and CDR2 SVGAGI (reference sequence). The CDR3 is CASSLKGDHTDTQYF. The CDR3 DNA sequence: TGTGCCAGCAGCCTCAAGGGGGACCACACAGATACGCAGTATTTT.

CDR3 sequence: CSALEGNTEAFF. The CDR3 DNA follows: TGCAGCGCCCTAGAGGGGAACACTGAAGCTTTCTTT. The chain combines TRBV29-1 with TRBJ1-1; no clear D. The V gene lost 7 bases and the J gene lost 1 base, with 10 bases spanning the gap. Germline V gene lookup returns CDR1 SQVTM and CDR2 ANQGSEA. This CDR3 spans 12 amino acids.

The J gene is TRBJ2-2, the V gene TRBV2, with unresolved D. The germline V and J ends were trimmed by 10 bases and 4 bases, with 13 bases remaining between them. This CDR3 region has 13 residues. Germline V gives CDR1 SNHLY, CDR2 FYNNEI. Here the CDR3 reads CATESLSTGELFF. The CDR3 DNA is TGTGCCACCGAAAGTTTGAGCACCGGGGAGCTGTTTTTT.

The chain links TRBV5-1 to TRBJ1-2, with 9 positions matching TRBD1. The CDR3 runs 16 residues. Germline trimming cut 1 base from V and 3 bases from J; bases unmatched to any gene: 7. From germline, CDR1 is SGHRS and CDR2 YFSETQ. CDR3: CASSLTNRDRDYGYTF. CDR3 in DNA: TGCGCCAGCAGCTTGACAAACCGGGACAGGGACTATGGCTACACCTTC.

The J gene is TRBJ2-5, the V gene TRBV2; 8 nucleotides agree with TRBD1. V gave up 6 bases and J gave up 5 bases; unmatched junction bases: 8. The CDR3 is made up of 14 amino acids. Germline CDR1 SNHLY, CDR2 FYNNEI. CDR3 coding DNA: TGTGCCAGCAGCCGACAGGGGATTGTGGAGACCCAGTACTTC. Translated: CASSRQGIVETQYF.

This clone was detected a few times. This CDR3 reads CASSPTGKNTEAFF. In DNA form, the CDR3 reads TGCGCCAGCAGCCCGACAGGAAAGAACACTGAAGCTTTCTTT. This chain joins TRBV4-1 and TRBJ1-1; D might be TRBD1 (6 bases). With 4 bases removed from V and 1 base from J, the gap between germline ends came to 10 bases. The CDR3 runs 14 residues. CDR1 is MGHRA and CDR2 is YSYEKL in the germline V gene.

The gene calls are TRBV5-1 and TRBJ1-6; TRBD1 aligns across 8 bases. Germline V gives CDR1 SGHRS, CDR2 YFSETQ. V trimming: 4 bases; J trimming: 10 bases; junction bases outside the gene matches: 7. This CDR3 has 14 amino acids. CDR3 amino acids: CASSAGTGLSPLHF. CDR3 DNA: TGCGCCAGCAGCGCCGGGACAGGTCTGTCACCCCTCCACTTT. Variable domain in full (rest from reference TRBV5-1 and TRBJ1-6): KAGVTQTPRYLIKTRGQQVTLSCSPISGHRSVSWYQQTPGQGLQFLFEYFSETQRNKGNFPGRFSGRQFSNSRSEMNVSTLELGDSALYLCASSAGTGLSPLHFGNGTRLTVT.

The rearrangement links TRBV4-3 to TRBJ2-6; 10 bases fit TRBD2. Germline V lookup: CDR1 LGHNA, CDR2 YSLEER. Trimming removed 0 bases from V and 4 bases from J; junction bases left unmatched: 12. CDR3 size: 20 residues. The CDR3 nucleotides are TGCGCCAGCAGCCAAGATCCAGCGGGGGGGCCCTTTTCAGGGGCCAACGTCCTGACTTTC. This codes for CASSQDPAGGPFSGANVLTF.

The chain uses TRBV5-1 and TRBJ2-2; 9 bases fit TRBD2. The CDR3 extends over 18 amino acids. CDR1 is SGHRS and CDR2 is YFSETQ in the germline V gene. Germline trimming cut 3 bases from V and 5 bases from J; bases unmatched to any gene: 14. CDR3 in amino acids: CASSSRLGPSGETGELFF. DNA of the CDR3: TGCGCCAGCAGCTCCCGTCTTGGGCCTAGCGGGGAAACCGGGGAGCTGTTTTTT. Using reference TRBV5-1 and TRBJ2-2 for the parts outside the CDR3, the full variable domain is KAGVTQTPRYLIKTRGQQVTLSCSPISGHRSVSWYQQTPGQGLQFLFEYFSETQRNKGNFPGRFSGRQFSNSRSEMNVSTLELGDSALYLCASSSRLGPSGETGELFFGEGSRLTVL.

This chain joins TRBV2 and TRBJ2-7, with 10 bases that match TRBD2. J lost 3 bases, V lost 9 bases, and 5 bases had no gene match. Per the germline V gene, CDR1 is SNHLY and CDR2 is FYNNEI. This CDR3 spans 13 amino acids. CDR3 residues: CASDPSGSYEQYF. In nucleotides, the CDR3 is TGTGCCAGTGACCCTAGCGGGAGCTACGAGCAGTACTTC.

This clone has a single count. The chain recombines TRBV19 with TRBJ1-2, with D unclear. The CDR3 contains 13 residues. The germline gives CDR1 LNHDA, CDR2 SQIVND (reference sequence). The V gene lost 6 bases and the J gene lost 1 base, with 9 bases spanning the gap. The CDR3 DNA is TGTGCCAGTAGAACAAGAGGTAACTATGGCTACACCTTC. The encoded protein is CASRTRGNYGYTF.

The J gene is TRBJ2-4, the V gene TRBV5-1; D possibly corresponds to TRBD1 (7 bases). Trimming shortened V by 0 bases and J by 12 bases, and 13 bases separated the two germline ends. The length of the CDR3 is 13 residues. From germline, CDR1 is SGHRS and CDR2 YFSETQ. The CDR3 loop reads CASSLAQGGSQYF. CDR3 in DNA: TGCGCCAGCAGCTTGGCGCAGGGGGGCAGTCAGTACTTC.

This chain links TRBV19 with TRBJ1-5; D is possibly TRBD1 (5 bases). Trimming cost V 5 bases and J 0 bases, with 11 bases left between them. Germline loops: CDR1 LNHDA, CDR2 SQIVND (reference sequence). This CDR3 is built from 15 residues. The CDR3 DNA reads TGTGCCAGTAGTCCACCTCAGGGTAGCAATCAGCCCCAGCATTTT. As protein: CASSPPQGSNQPQHF.

The chain links TRBV6-5 to TRBJ2-3; 7 bases map to TRBD1. The germline CDR1 and CDR2 sequences are MNHEY and SVGAGI. The CDR3 runs to 14 residues. Trimming removed 5 bases from V and 2 bases from J; junction bases left unmatched: 4. The CDR3 DNA sequence: TGTGCCAGCAGTAAGACAGGGAACACAGATACGCAGTATTTT. Translation gives CASSKTGNTDTQYF.

The chain has TRBV28 and TRBJ2-5, with 7 bases matching TRBD1. Germline CDR1 MDHEN, CDR2 SYDVKM. The CDR3 sequence is 14 residues long. V was clipped by 5 bases and J by 5 bases; unmatched bases: 8. The CDR3 sequence: CASSRGGKGETQYF. In DNA form, the CDR3 reads TGTGCCAGCAGTCGAGGGGGCAAGGGTGAGACCCAGTACTTC.

This clone was observed a single time. This chain joins TRBV7-2 and TRBJ2-2; TRBD2 aligns across 8 bases. From germline, CDR1 is SGHTA and CDR2 FQGNSA. V trimming: 5 bases; J trimming: 0 bases; junction bases outside the gene matches: 2. The CDR3 has 15 residues. The CDR3 DNA follows: TGTGCCAGCAGCACGGGACTAGCGAACACCGGGGAGCTGTTTTTT. Its translation: CASSTGLANTGELFF. The complete variable domain, with remaining parts taken from reference TRBV7-2 and TRBJ2-2, reads GAGVSQSPSNKVTEKGKDVELRCDPISGHTALYWYRQSLGQGLEFLIYFQGNSAPDKSGLPSDRFSAERTGGSVSTLTIQRTQQEDSAVYLCASSTGLANTGELFFGEGSRLTVL.

The DNA for the CDR3 is TGTGCCAGCAGTTCGGGACTAGCGGGAGGGCCTGCAGATACGCAGTATTTT. Protein: CASSSGLAGGPADTQYF. This sequence joins TRBV28 and TRBJ2-3, with TRBD2 matching 16 bases. Trimming cost V 4 bases and J 4 bases; bases outside gene matches: 5. CDR1 is MDHEN, CDR2 SYDVKM, per germline. The CDR3 extends over 17 amino acids. Together with reference TRBV28 and TRBJ2-3, the CDR3 gives the full variable domain: DVKVTQSSRYLVKRTGEKVFLECVQDMDHENMFWYRQDPGLGLRLIYFSYDVKMKEKGDIPEGYSVSREKKERFSLILESASTNQTSMYLCASSSGLAGGPADTQYFGPGTRLTVL.

V and J are TRBV6-6 and TRBJ2-1; 11 bases line up with TRBD2. Germline-derived CDR1 and CDR2 are MNHNY and SVGAGI (reference sequence). The CDR3 is 15 amino acids. The junction had 5 bases not matched to a gene; V was cut back by 6 bases and J by 4 bases. The CDR3 protein is CASSPGTSGYNEQFF. DNA of the CDR3: TGTGCCAGCAGCCCCGGGACTAGCGGATACAATGAGCAGTTCTTC.

The chain employs TRBV19 and TRBJ2-2, with 7 positions matching TRBD2. After removal of 8 bases from V and 1 base from J, the junction contained 4 bases not matched to a gene. Germline CDR1 and CDR2: LNHDA and SQIVND (reference sequence). The CDR3 runs to 14 residues. Here the CDR3 DNA reads TGTGCCAGTGGGGGGGGACTGAACACCGGGGAGCTGTTTTTT. It specifies CASGGGLNTGELFF.

The rearrangement joins TRBV6-6 to TRBJ2-7, with D possibly matching TRBD1 (6 bases). The germline CDR1 and CDR2 sequences are MNHNY and SVGAGI (reference sequence). The CDR3 length is 14 residues. Trimming removed 4 bases from V and 5 bases from J, with 15 bases in between. CDR3 sequence (DNA): TGTGCCAGCAGTTCTTACGACAGGTCCCACGAGCAGTACTTC. Translated, it gives CASSSYDRSHEQYF.